Shown below are 21 T cell receptor beta chains from a single sample sequenced in a study of T cells in Graves' hyperthyroidism and ophthalmopathy. What was amplified from RNA transcripts were TCR beta CDR3 regions. Primed by the HTBI set, a first-round RT-PCR was run on the TCR CDR3. TCRdb called the multiplex PCR reads again in MiXCR, with one record for every CDR3 protein. Of some 370,000 distinct CDR3 sequences in the sample, 17% were seen once. The sequenced sample consisted of blood. These TCRs come from a woman aged 25 to 39 with Graves' hyperthyroidism that later progressed to Graves' ophthalmopathy.

This rearrangement joins TRBV19 to TRBJ1-4; D may be TRBD1 (5 bases). The germline V and J ends were trimmed by 3 bases and 6 bases, with 14 bases remaining between them. This CDR3 comprises 15 residues. Germline CDR1 is LNHDA and CDR2 is SQIVND (reference sequence). CDR3 residues: CASSMRGTAHEKLFF. The CDR3 bases are TGTGCCAGTAGTATGAGAGGGACGGCCCATGAAAAACTGTTTTTT. Based on the CDR3 plus reference TRBV19 and TRBJ1-4, the full variable domain is DGGITQSPKYLFRKEGQNVTLSCEQNLNHDAMYWYRQDPGQGLRLIYYSQIVNDFQKGDIAEGYSVSREKKESFPLTVTSAQKNPTAFYLCASSMRGTAHEKLFFGSGTQLSVL.

In its sample, this clonotype was seen many times. The gene calls are TRBV3-1 and TRBJ2-1, with TRBD2 identical over 11 bases. V shed 6 bases and J 7 bases; nucleotides not matched to a gene: 8. Germline CDR1 and CDR2: LGHDT and YNNKEL (reference sequence). The CDR3 is made up of 15 amino acids. CDR3 region: CASSPSGRLMNEQFF. CDR3 nucleotide sequence: TGTGCCAGCAGTCCTAGCGGGAGGTTGATGAATGAGCAGTTCTTC.

This clonotype appeared many times. The chain has TRBV7-8 and TRBJ2-7, with 7 bases identical to TRBD2. Germline V gives CDR1 SGHVS, CDR2 FQNEAQ. Trimming cost V 5 bases and J 5 bases; bases outside gene matches: 9. The CDR3 is 14 residues long. CDR3 sequence: CASSPGGEEDEQYF. The CDR3, as DNA: TGTGCCAGCAGCCCGGGGGGAGAGGAGGACGAGCAGTACTTC.

This clonotype has a count of ten or more. The chain uses TRBV11-2 and TRBJ2-2; D is possibly TRBD1 or TRBD2 (5 bases each). The CDR3 consists of 16 residues. Looked up from germline, CDR1 is SGHAT and CDR2 is FQNNGV. V gave up 1 base and J gave up 2 bases, with 11 bases separating them. CDR3 residues: CASSLGGRDNTGELFF. The DNA of the CDR3 is TGTGCCAGCAGCTTAGGAGGCAGGGACAACACCGGGGAGCTGTTTTTT.

Only a few counts were recorded for this clonotype. The rearrangement links TRBV5-1 to TRBJ1-6, with 7 bases lining up with TRBD1. The length of the CDR3 is 14 residues. Germline trimming cut 1 base from V and 7 bases from J; bases unmatched to any gene: 2. The germline V gene has CDR1 SGHRS and CDR2 YFSETQ. CDR3 sequence reads: CASSLTGENSPLHF. CDR3 nucleotides: TGCGCCAGCAGCTTGACAGGGGAGAATTCACCCCTCCACTTT.

About this clonotype itself: Possible read error: a much larger clone is one base away. The chain couples TRBV27 to TRBJ1-2, with D tentatively TRBD1 (5 bases). This CDR3 has 14 residues. Per germline, CDR1 MNHEY and CDR2 SMNVEV (reference sequence). CDR3 region: CASSLSPGGIGHTF. The CDR3 DNA sequence: TGTGCCAGCAGTTTATCGCCGGGGGGGATTGGCCACACCTTC.

In its sample, this clonotype was seen many times. This sequence joins TRBV7-9 and TRBJ2-1; 7 nucleotides line up with TRBD1. The CDR3 totals 15 residues. V gave up 5 bases and J gave up 3 bases; unmatched junction bases: 7. Germline values: CDR1 SEHNR, CDR2 FQNEAQ (reference sequence). CDR3 nucleotides: TGTGCCAGCAGCACAGAGACAGGGCTCTACAATGAGCAGTTCTTC. Protein: CASSTETGLYNEQFF.

DNA of the CDR3: TGTGCCAGCACACTACAGGGGAGGGAGACCCAGTACTTC. Amino acids: CASTLQGRETQYF. The chain carries TRBV6-1 and TRBJ2-5; possibly TRBD1 for D (7 bases). The CDR3 loop spans 13 amino acids. Germline loops: CDR1 MNHNS, CDR2 SASEGT. V was pared by 7 bases and J by 5 bases, with 14 bases between.

The V gene is TRBV10-2, the J gene TRBJ2-3; D might be TRBD1 (6 bases). CDR1 WSHSY and CDR2 SAAADI come from the germline V gene. Trimming cost V 7 bases and J 4 bases, with 12 bases left between them. The CDR3 is 13 amino acids. CDR3 loop: CASNPGTPDTQYF. CDR3 DNA: TGCGCCAGCAACCCCGGGACACCAGATACGCAGTATTTT.

The chain joins TRBV15 to TRBJ1-1; the D is unclear. Looked up from germline, CDR1 is LNHNV and CDR2 is YYDKDF (reference sequence). V was trimmed by 2 bases and J by 5 bases, leaving 15 bases between them. This CDR3 region has 15 residues. The CDR3 here is CATSRSPRIGTEAFF. The DNA of the CDR3 is TGTGCCACCAGCAGATCCCCTAGAATTGGTACTGAAGCTTTCTTT. The variable domain in full, with the rest retrieved from reference TRBV15 and TRBJ1-1, is DAMVIQNPRYQVTQFGKPVTLSCSQTLNHNVMYWYQQKSSQAPKLLFHYYDKDFNNEADTPDNFQSRRPNTSFCFLDIRSPGLGDTAMYLCATSRSPRIGTEAFFGQGTRLTVV.

The CDR3 DNA follows: TGTGCCAGCATCAAAATAGGGGACATGAACACTGAAGCTTTCTTT. Its protein is CASIKIGDMNTEAFF. This chain links TRBV7-9 with TRBJ1-1; D is possibly TRBD1 (6 bases). With 7 bases removed from V and 0 bases from J, the gap between germline ends came to 15 bases. Germline-derived CDR1 and CDR2 are SEHNR and FQNEAQ (reference sequence). This CDR3 is 15 amino acids long.

This clonotype was observed at least ten times. The V gene is TRBV6-1, the J gene TRBJ2-5; perhaps D is TRBD1 or TRBD2 (6 bases each). The CDR3 is 13 amino acids. Deletions cut 6 bases from V and 8 bases from J, with 16 bases between. Germline loops: CDR1 MNHNS, CDR2 SASEGT. The CDR3 DNA follows: TGTGCCAGCAGCTCGGGACTTGGGGGCACCCAGTACTTC. Protein product: CASSSGLGGTQYF.

The sample holds many counts of this clonotype. The V call is TRBV7-8, the J call TRBJ2-1; no firm D call. Trimming left V 4 bases short and J 4 bases short, with 8 bases between. The CDR3 length is 13 residues. Germline V gene lookup returns CDR1 SGHVS and CDR2 FQNEAQ. CDR3: CASSSETYNEQFF. CDR3 nucleotides: TGTGCCAGCAGCTCGGAGACTTACAATGAGCAGTTCTTC.

This clonotype was seen ten or more times. The V call is TRBV2, the J call TRBJ2-1, with TRBD1 matching 9 bases. The V gene end was trimmed by 8 bases and the J gene end by 2 bases; junction bases not matched to a gene: 7. CDR3 size: 15 residues. In germline, CDR1 is SNHLY, CDR2 FYNNEI. CDR3 region: CASSPDRGAYNEQFF. CDR3 coding DNA: TGTGCCAGCTCACCCGACAGGGGGGCCTACAATGAGCAGTTCTTC.

This clonotype has only one observation. The V gene is TRBV20-1, the J gene TRBJ2-1; D could derive from TRBD1 or TRBD2 (6 bases each). The CDR3 extends over 17 amino acids. Looked up from germline, CDR1 is DFQATT and CDR2 is SNEGSKA (reference sequence). Trimming took 1 base from V and 3 from J, leaving 19 bases between them. This CDR3 reads CSARVWGAPLRYNEQFF. Here the CDR3 DNA reads TGCAGTGCTAGAGTTTGGGGGGCCCCCCTCCGCTACAATGAGCAGTTCTTC.

This clonotype appeared many times. The chain is built from TRBV20-1 and TRBJ2-4; the D is unclear. CDR1 is DFQATT and CDR2 is SNEGSKA in the germline V gene (reference sequence). The V gene lost 5 bases and the J gene lost 3 bases, with 17 bases spanning the gap. The CDR3 covers 15 residues. The CDR3, as DNA: TGCAGTGCTCAAGGTGGAGTTGGGAACAAAAACATTCAGTACTTC. Its protein is CSAQGGVGNKNIQYF.

The chain carries TRBV20-1 and TRBJ2-7; 12 nucleotides agree with TRBD2. The V and J ends lost 5 bases and 3 bases, in that order; junction bases with no gene match: 5. The germline V gene has CDR1 DFQATT and CDR2 SNEGSKA (reference sequence). This CDR3 is built from 14 residues. As DNA, the CDR3 is TGCAGTGCTGCATCTAGCGGGAGGGGCTACGAGCAGTACTTC. Its protein product is CSAASSGRGYEQYF.

This clonotype was detected many times. The V and J genes are TRBV9 and TRBJ2-1, with 7 bases identical to TRBD2. With 3 bases clipped from V and 0 bases from J, the junction kept 6 bases outside the gene matches. CDR3 size: 16 residues. Germline V gene lookup returns CDR1 SGDLS and CDR2 YYNGEE. CDR3 in DNA: TGTGCCAGCAGCGCCCTAGCGGCAGACTCCTACAATGAGCAGTTCTTC. Its translation is CASSALAADSYNEQFF.

This clonotype was seen at least ten times. The chain has TRBV19 and TRBJ1-1; TRBD1 is a possible D gene (5 bases). V shed 6 bases and J shed 1 base, with 15 bases lying between them. The length of the CDR3 is 15 residues. Germline assignment: CDR1 LNHDA and CDR2 SQIVND (reference sequence). The CDR3 DNA follows: TGTGCCAGTAGCGGGACCGGACTCTCGAACACTGAAGCTTTCTTT. Translated, it gives CASSGTGLSNTEAFF.

This clonotype appeared many times. The CDR3 coding sequence is TGCAGTGCACGGCGGGAGGCCCACGAGCAGTACTTC. As protein: CSARREAHEQYF. The J gene is TRBJ2-7, the V gene TRBV20-1; 8 bases are shared with TRBD2. Looked up from germline, CDR1 is DFQATT and CDR2 is SNEGSKA (reference sequence). The CDR3 spans 12 residues. J lost 5 bases, V lost 6 bases, and 6 bases had no gene match.

Of note for this clonotype: This sequence may be a read error, since a much larger clone differs from it by one base. The rearrangement joins TRBV7-6 to TRBJ2-7; 10 positions match TRBD1. This CDR3 has 16 amino acids. Germline V gives CDR1 SGHVS, CDR2 FNYEAQ. With V trimmed by 5 bases and J by 5 bases, 12 bases remained unmatched. The CDR3 nucleotides are TGTGCCAGCAGCCGGATATCCGGGACAGGGGCAAACGAGCAGTACTTC. Protein sequence: CASSRISGTGANEQYF.